This TCR beta chain was obtained from a study of graft-versus-host responses after intestinal transplantation. CDR1 is MNHNY and CDR2 is SVGAGI in the germline V gene (reference sequence). This CDR3 is 16 amino acids long. V shed 4 bases and J 3 bases; nucleotides not matched to a gene: 8. In this sample, this clone turned up a few times. Its antigen remains unidentified. Profiling relied on immunoSEQ multiplex PCR, and the TCRdb table lists in-frame clones only, not all of them. The table includes around 110,000 clones, more than 85% detected once. The genes are TRBV6-6 and TRBJ2-7, with 11 nucleotides matching TRBD2. The sequence was collected from a human donor who was the organ donor for an intestinal transplant. This material consisted of unstimulated CD8+ T cells sorted from spleen or lymph node cells, taken before transplant. The CDR3 loop is CASSFQPGLAVYEQYF. The DNA for the CDR3 is TGTGCCAGCAGTTTCCAACCGGGACTAGCGGTCTACGAGCAGTACTTC.